Each of the 10 T cell receptor beta chains below was sequenced from the same sample in a study of blood T cell repertoires in COVID-19. Here immunoSEQ multiplex PCR was the method, and the copy in TCRdb shows in-frame clones only, minus some. The repertoire consists of more than 95,000 clones, with 65% to 90% occurring once and the leading ten covering around 3.9%. The sequenced sample consisted of peripheral blood. All receptors come from a man between 45 and 60 years old with acute or convalescent COVID-19.

The CDR3 region is CASSLGDRTGELFF. The CDR3 nucleotides read TGTGCCAGCAGCTTAGGGGACAGGACCGGGGAGCTGTTTTTT. The chain combines TRBV11-1 with TRBJ2-2; TRBD1 agrees at 8 bases. Germline-derived CDR1 and CDR2 are SGHAT and FQDESV (reference sequence). CDR3 length: 14 residues. J was trimmed by 5 bases and V by 1 base; bases with no gene match: 0.

This clone was detected only once. The chain joins TRBV24-1 to TRBJ2-5, with D possibly TRBD1 on 6 matching bases. Trimming removed 9 bases at V and 5 bases at J, with 21 bases between. The CDR3 runs 15 residues. The germline V gene has CDR1 KGHDR and CDR2 SFDVKD. The DNA of the CDR3 is TGTGCCACCCAAGAGACAGGACCCTTCTGGGAGACCCAGTACTTC. Translation gives CATQETGPFWETQYF.

V is TRBV7-9 and J is TRBJ2-5; D unclear. CDR3 length equals 15 residues. V was trimmed by 5 bases and J by 5 bases, leaving 18 bases between them. Germline CDR1 reads SEHNR; CDR2 reads FQNEAQ (reference sequence). CDR3 loop: CASSPRLAVVETQYF. The CDR3 coding sequence is TGTGCCAGCAGCCCTCGACTTGCGGTTGTGGAGACCCAGTACTTC.

The V and J genes are TRBV19 and TRBJ2-7, with 7 positions matching TRBD2. The V gene's germline CDR1 is LNHDA and CDR2 SQIVND (reference sequence). This CDR3 is built from 15 residues. J lost 1 base, V lost 5 bases, and 8 bases had no gene match. The CDR3 DNA follows: TGTGCCAGTAGTGCCTACGGCGGGGGTTCCTACGAGCAGTACTTC. This gives the protein CASSAYGGGSYEQYF. The full variable domain, its missing parts supplied by reference TRBV19 and TRBJ2-7, is DGGITQSPKYLFRKEGQNVTLSCEQNLNHDAMYWYRQDPGQGLRLIYYSQIVNDFQKGDIAEGYSVSREKKESFPLTVTSAQKNPTAFYLCASSAYGGGSYEQYFGPGTRLTVT.

V and J are TRBV3-1 (or the pseudogene TRBV3-2) and TRBJ2-1; TRBD2 aligns across 7 bases. The CDR3 has 16 amino acids. CDR1 and CDR2 from the germline V gene are LGHDT and YNNKEL (reference sequence). Trimming cost V 4 bases and J 0 bases; bases outside gene matches: 6. CDR3 residues: CASSPPGLLSYNEQFF. The CDR3, as DNA: TGTGCCAGCAGCCCTCCGGGACTACTCTCCTACAATGAGCAGTTCTTC.

The gene calls are TRBV4-1 and TRBJ2-6; no firm D call. The CDR3 is 16 residues long. The V and J ends lost 2 bases and 0 bases respectively, with 8 bases between them. Germline V gene data show CDR1 as MGHRA and CDR2 as YSYEKL. The CDR3 region is CASSQKPGSGANVLTF. CDR3 in DNA: TGCGCCAGCAGCCAAAAACCGGGCTCTGGGGCCAACGTCCTGACTTTC.

The chain couples TRBV5-1 to TRBJ2-2; TRBD2 agrees at 10 bases. With 1 base clipped from V and 7 bases from J, the junction kept 4 bases outside the gene matches. The V gene's germline CDR1 is SGHRS and CDR2 YFSETQ. The CDR3 consists of 15 residues. CDR3 DNA: TGCGCCAGCAGCTTGCAGCGGGGGGGCGACGGGGAGCTGTTTTTT. It encodes CASSLQRGGDGELFF.

The rearrangement links TRBV5-1 to TRBJ2-3; a possible D gene is TRBD2 (6 bases). Germline V lookup: CDR1 SGHRS, CDR2 YFSETQ. The CDR3 has 15 residues. V was shortened by 0 bases and J by 0 bases, with 8 bases between the two germline ends. The CDR3 sequence: CASSLAGDSTDTQYF. Written as DNA, the CDR3 is TGCGCCAGCAGCTTGGCGGGGGATAGCACAGATACGCAGTATTTT.

The J gene is TRBJ2-1, the V gene TRBV18; 14 bases are a match to TRBD2. The CDR3 is made up of 14 amino acids. Germline loops: CDR1 KGHSH, CDR2 LQKENI. With 6 bases clipped from V and 6 bases from J, the junction kept 1 base outside the gene matches. The CDR3 sequence is CASSGLAGGNEQFF. CDR3 DNA sequence: TGTGCCAGCTCCGGACTAGCGGGGGGCAATGAGCAGTTCTTC.

This sequence joins TRBV9 and TRBJ1-3; D unresolved. This CDR3 spans 16 amino acids. Germline V gives CDR1 SGDLS, CDR2 YYNGEE. Trimming left V 4 bases short and J 3 bases short, with 17 bases between. The CDR3 bases are TGTGCCAGCAGCCCCACGAGGAGGGTTGGTGGAAACACCATATATTTT. It specifies CASSPTRRVGGNTIYF.